This TCR beta chain emerged from a study of control samples from healthy donors and cancer patients. This clone was seen once. Germline V CDR1 and CDR2: WNHNN, SYGVQD (reference sequence). CDR3 length: 13 amino acids. With 5 bases removed from V and 1 base from J, the gap between germline ends came to 8 bases. TCRdb's table, derived via immunoSEQ multiplex PCR, lists solely in-frame clones and lacks some. The sample includes approximately 120,000 clones, around 90% of them seen just once. The chain carries TRBV10-1 and TRBJ1-1; the D gene is possibly TRBD1 (6 bases). This sequence was found in a man aged 40-55 years in good health. Sequencing input: blood. The CDR3, as DNA: TGCGCCAGCAGTCGGACAGCGAACACTGAAGCTTTCTTT. Protein sequence: CASSRTANTEAFF.